The rows below give T cell receptor beta chains drawn from one sample of a study of beta chain features in type 1 diabetes. Measured with immunoSEQ multiplex PCR; TCRdb has only the in-frame clones, and not every one. The table shows 300,000 to 450,000 clones, with around an eighth occurring only once. The specimen was naive CD4+ T cells from blood. The receptor set was obtained from a woman younger than 30 with type 1 diabetes. Both conserved end residues are part of each CDR3. A D gene is named only where the DNA matches it firmly. The listing skips clone size in some rows; elsewhere it reads once, few, many or a size class.

V gene	clone size	D gene	J gene	CDR3 DNA	CDR3 protein
TRBV21-1	few	-	TRBJ1-4	TGTGCCGGTTACAGGGAGACGGAAAAACTGTTTTTT	CAGYRETEKLFF
TRBV9	few	-	TRBJ2-3	TGTGCCAGCAGCGTAAGCCCTTTGACAGATACGCAGTATTTT	CASSVSPLTDTQYF
TRBV6-1	few	-	TRBJ1-1	TGTGCCAGCATCTACAGGACAGTGTCGACTGAAGCTTTCTTT	CASIYRTVSTEAFF
TRBV11-2	-	TRBD1	TRBJ1-2	TGTGCCAGCAGCACAGGACAGGCTGTTTATGGCTACACCTTC	CASSTGQAVYGYTF
TRBV5-1	few	-	TRBJ1-5	TGCGCCAGCAGCTTGATTCCGGGGCAGCCCCAGCATTTT	CASSLIPGQPQHF
TRBV11-1	few	TRBD1	TRBJ2-6	TGTGCCAGCAGCTTTCACTCCGGGACAGGGTTTTCTGGGGCCAACGTCCTGACTTTC	CASSFHSGTGFSGANVLTF
TRBV9	-	-	TRBJ1-1	TGTGCCAGCAGCTCGGGACCGGGACAAACCACTGAAGCTTTCTTT	CASSSGPGQTTEAFF
TRBV7-9	-	TRBD2	TRBJ2-1	TGTGCCAGCAGCTTAAGACTAGCGGGATTGTATGAGCAGTTCTTC	CASSLRLAGLYEQFF
TRBV29-1	-	TRBD1	TRBJ2-1	TGCAGCGCCCCGGACAGGGGGACCTTCTACAATGAGCAGTTCTTC	CSAPDRGTFYNEQFF
TRBV29-1	few	TRBD1	TRBJ2-7	TGCAGCGTTTCCGGGACAGGGACCTACGAGCAGTACTTC	CSVSGTGTYEQYF
TRBV5-1	few	TRBD2	TRBJ2-1	TGCGCCAGCAGCTTGGGCGAAAGACTAGCCTCCTACAATGAGCAGTTCTTC	CASSLGERLASYNEQFF
TRBV11-1	-	TRBD1	TRBJ2-2	TGTGCCAGCAGCTTTCGACAGGGGGGAACCGGGGAGCTGTTTTTT	CASSFRQGGTGELFF
TRBV25-1	few	-	TRBJ2-7	TGTGCCAGCAGGCAGGGTTCCGAGCAGTACTTC	CASRQGSEQYF
TRBV15	few	TRBD1	TRBJ1-2	TGTGCCACCAGCAGAGATCGGACAGGGGCTAATGGCTACACCTTC	CATSRDRTGANGYTF
TRBV14	few	-	TRBJ2-4	TGTGCCAGCAGCCAAGAGGCGGGCTCATACATTCAGTACTTC	CASSQEAGSYIQYF
TRBV15	-	-	TRBJ1-6	TGTGCCACCAGCACCCCGGGAGGGGTAATGAATTCACCCCTCCACTTT	CATSTPGGVMNSPLHF
TRBV5-4	-	-	TRBJ1-1	TGTGCCAGCAGCTTGCCAGGGGATCTTGCTGAAGCTTTCTTT	CASSLPGDLAEAFF
TRBV5-6	-	TRBD2	TRBJ2-5	TGTGCCAGCAGCTTGGAACTAGCGGGGGCCCAGTACTTC	CASSLELAGAQYF
TRBV30	few	-	TRBJ2-3	TGTGCCTGGAGTCCCGGGAGCCCGGGAGATACGCAGTATTTT	CAWSPGSPGDTQYF
TRBV29-1	-	-	TRBJ2-2	TGCAGCTACGTCGGGGGTAACACCGGGGAGCTGTTTTTT	CSYVGGNTGELFF
TRBV6-4	-	TRBD1	TRBJ1-1	TGTGCCAGCAGCAGCTACAGGGGGAGCACTGAAGCTTTCTTT	CASSSYRGSTEAFF
TRBV9	-	TRBD2	TRBJ2-2	TGTGCCAGCAGCTCCCGGACTAGCGGGAGGGCCGGCACCGGGGAGCTGTTTTTT	CASSSRTSGRAGTGELFF
TRBV30	-	-	TRBJ2-3	TGTGCCTGGAGAACAATGGTGGATACGCAGTATTTT	CAWRTMVDTQYF
TRBV4-3	-	-	TRBJ2-2	TGCGCCAGCAACCAAAACCCGGACAGTGGAGGGGAGCTGTTTTTT	CASNQNPDSGGELFF
TRBV7-2	few	-	TRBJ2-5	TGTGCCAGCAGCTTATTCGTAAAAGAGACCCAGTACTTC	CASSLFVKETQYF
TRBV7-2	-	-	TRBJ2-7	TGTGCCAGCAGCTTAGGGTCACTCGCTTACGAGCAGTACTTC	CASSLGSLAYEQYF
TRBV28	few	-	TRBJ2-7	TGTGCCAGCAGTGGGGCGGCCCTCTACGAGCAGTACTTC	CASSGAALYEQYF
TRBV7-2	few	-	TRBJ2-6	TGTGCCAGCAGCCCCCGGAGGTCCTCCTCTGGGGCCAACGTCCTGACTTTC	CASSPRRSSSGANVLTF
TRBV11-2	few	-	TRBJ1-1	TGTGCCAGCAGCGCTGTTCAGGGGAAGGGGACTGAAGCTTTCTTT	CASSAVQGKGTEAFF
TRBV28	-	TRBD1	TRBJ2-7	TGTGCCAGCAGACGACAGGGGGCTTCAGACGAGCAGTACTTC	CASRRQGASDEQYF
TRBV5-6	-	TRBD2	TRBJ2-5	TGTGCCAGCAGCACTAGCGGGGGGGTGTGGGAGACCCAGTACTTC	CASSTSGGVWETQYF
TRBV30	-	-	TRBJ1-4	TGTGCCTGGAGTGTCAGGGAGGACTTTGGGGAAAAACTGTTTTTT	CAWSVREDFGEKLFF
TRBV14	few	-	TRBJ2-2	TGTGCCAGCAGCCAAGATACAGGGTCCGGGGAGCTGTTTTTT	CASSQDTGSGELFF
TRBV30	few	-	TRBJ2-2	TGTGCCTGGAACAGGGATGGTACCGGGGAGCTGTTTTTT	CAWNRDGTGELFF
TRBV28	few	TRBD1	TRBJ2-5	TGTGCCAGCAGTTTGCTCAGGGGGTCCCAAGAGACCCAGTACTTC	CASSLLRGSQETQYF
TRBV14	-	-	TRBJ2-7	TGTGCCAGCAGCCCTTCTAATGGGCAGCCTCAGCAGTACTTC	CASSPSNGQPQQYF
TRBV7-2	-	-	TRBJ2-7	TGTGCCAGCAGCTTAGCCTTCTACGAGCAGTACTTC	CASSLAFYEQYF
TRBV2	-	TRBD1	TRBJ2-5	TGTGCCAGCAGCGGGACAGGGCTGGAGACCCAGTACTTC	CASSGTGLETQYF
TRBV7-2	few	TRBD2	TRBJ2-3	TGTGCCAGCAGCTTCACTAGCGGGATGGGTCGTACGCAGTATTTT	CASSFTSGMGRTQYF
TRBV5-6	few	TRBD1	TRBJ2-7	TGTGCCAGCAGCCCTCATGGGGGACAGCATTACGAGCAGTACTTC	CASSPHGGQHYEQYF
TRBV7-2	few	-	TRBJ2-2	TGTGCCAGCAGCTCGTCCCGGGACACCGGGGAGCTGTTTTTT	CASSSSRDTGELFF
TRBV18	-	-	TRBJ2-3	TGTGCCAGCTCAGTCACCGGGACAACTACTCTCACAGATACGCAGTATTTT	CASSVTGTTTLTDTQYF
TRBV6-6	-	-	TRBJ1-2	TGTGCCAGCAGTAACGACAGGAACTATGGCTACACCTTC	CASSNDRNYGYTF
TRBV5-4	-	TRBD2	TRBJ2-1	TGTGCCAGCACCCCCGGGACTAGCGACGCAAGGCGGAATGAGCAGTTCTTC	CASTPGTSDARRNEQFF
TRBV7-9	few	-	TRBJ2-7	TGTGCCAGCAGCTCAAAGACTAGAAGCTCCTACGAGCAGTACTTC	CASSSKTRSSYEQYF
TRBV7-2	-	TRBD1	TRBJ2-6	TGTGCCAGCAGCTACGGGACAGGATTCTCTGGGGCCAACGTCCTGACTTTC	CASSYGTGFSGANVLTF
TRBV6-5	-	-	TRBJ1-2	TGTGCCAGCAAAGTAGGCCTCGACAAATCTCGTGGCTACACCTTC	CASKVGLDKSRGYTF
TRBV5-1	-	-	TRBJ2-7	TGCGCCAGCAGCCCAAACAGGGATAAGCAGTACTTC	CASSPNRDKQYF
TRBV28	-	TRBD2	TRBJ2-1	TGTGCCAGCAACCTTAGCGGGAGTGGAGAGCAGTTCTTC	CASNLSGSGEQFF
TRBV9	-	TRBD1	TRBJ2-5	TGTGCCAGCAGCGCCCGACAGGGGCAAGAGACCCAGTACTTC	CASSARQGQETQYF
TRBV29-1	-	TRBD1	TRBJ1-3	TGCAGCGCGACCGGGACAGAAGGAAACACCATATATTTT	CSATGTEGNTIYF
TRBV27	-	-	TRBJ2-3	TGTGCCAGCAGTTTCGGGACTAGCACAGATACGCAGTATTTT	CASSFGTSTDTQYF
TRBV29-1	-	-	TRBJ2-3	TGCAGCCCCCGGTACAAGCCCGGGACAGATACGCAGTATTTT	CSPRYKPGTDTQYF